One and the same sample provided the 28 T cell receptor beta chains below, sequenced in a study of T cells after yellow fever vaccination. TCRdb recomputed calls from the 5' RACE reads with MiXCR, one row per CDR3 protein. Among about 320,000 distinct CDR3 sequences, roughly 4.3% were seen once, and the ten largest hold approximately 19%. The material was PBMCs, obtained 15 days after the yellow fever booster vaccination. The source of these receptors is a man aged 18 to 29 who received the YFV17D yellow fever vaccine.

The table lists this clonotype with many counts. The chain uses TRBV29-1 and TRBJ2-2, with TRBD1 matching 9 bases. The germline gives CDR1 SQVTM, CDR2 ANQGSEA. This CDR3 contains 17 residues. The V gene end was trimmed by 4 bases and the J gene end by 6 bases; junction bases not matched to a gene: 15. CDR3 sequence reads: CSVAGTGIGGEPGELFF. The CDR3 region has the DNA TGCAGCGTTGCCGGGACAGGGATTGGAGGGGAGCCCGGGGAGCTGTTTTTT.

A few counts support this clonotype. The CDR3 DNA sequence: TGTGCCAGCACCAAACTAGCGGGGGGCTTGGAGACCCAGTACTTC. Translated, it gives CASTKLAGGLETQYF. The J gene is TRBJ2-5, the V gene TRBV3-1; the match to TRBD2 covers 12 bases. Germline CDR1 is LGHDT and CDR2 is YNNKEL (reference sequence). There are 15 residues in the CDR3. V was pared by 7 bases and J by 5 bases, with 8 bases of the junction left unmatched.

This chain uses TRBV11-2 with TRBJ2-1; D is perhaps TRBD1 or TRBD2 (5 bases each). Trimming removed 6 bases at V and 4 bases at J, with 16 bases between. Germline CDR1 SGHAT, CDR2 FQNNGV. This CDR3 has 15 amino acids. CDR3 protein: CASSRGIGAYNEQFF. CDR3 sequence (DNA): TGTGCCAGCAGTAGAGGGATAGGGGCATACAATGAGCAGTTCTTC.

V is TRBV5-1 and J is TRBJ1-6; the D is unclear. With 0 bases removed from V and 0 bases from J, the gap between germline ends came to 7 bases. The CDR3 covers 16 residues. Germline CDR1 and CDR2: SGHRS and YFSETQ. The CDR3 sequence is CASSLAKSSYNSPLHF. Written as DNA, the CDR3 is TGCGCCAGCAGCTTGGCGAAGAGCTCCTATAATTCACCCCTCCACTTT.

The table lists this clonotype with many counts. The chain uses TRBV28 and TRBJ1-1; unclear D gene. Trimming cost V 1 base and J 7 bases, with 7 bases left between them. Germline V gene lookup returns CDR1 MDHEN and CDR2 SYDVKM. The CDR3 extends over 12 amino acids. The CDR3 sequence: CASSLSALEAFF. DNA for the CDR3: TGTGCCAGCAGTTTATCCGCCCTTGAAGCTTTCTTT.

This clonotype was recorded many times. This CDR3 is CASRFDLTEAFF. CDR3 coding DNA: TGTGCCAGCAGGTTCGACCTCACTGAAGCTTTCTTT. V usage is TRBV6-1 and J usage is TRBJ1-1, with D unclear. The CDR3 loop spans 12 amino acids. Between the trimmed V and J ends, which lost 6 bases and 4 bases, there was a span of 9 bases. Germline CDR1 reads MNHNS; CDR2 reads SASEGT.

There are many counts of this clonotype. J is TRBJ2-7 and V is TRBV18; 7 bases align to TRBD2. CDR1 and CDR2 (germline): KGHSH, LQKENI. The CDR3 has 14 amino acids. The V gene end was trimmed by 3 bases and the J gene end by 6 bases; junction bases not matched to a gene: 8. Here the CDR3 reads CASSPGGGYGEQYF. The CDR3 coding sequence is TGTGCCAGCTCACCGGGGGGGGGATACGGCGAGCAGTACTTC.

This sequence joins TRBV24-1 and TRBJ2-1; 7 nucleotides match TRBD2. Losses at the gene ends were 3 bases for V and 5 bases for J; bases not matched to a gene: 6. Germline CDR1 reads KGHDR; CDR2 reads SFDVKD. The CDR3 contains 15 residues. The CDR3 bases are TGTGCCACCAGTGATCCGAGCGGGGCGGACAATGAGCAGTTCTTC. It yields the protein CATSDPSGADNEQFF.

This clonotype was counted at least ten times. The CDR3 DNA reads TGCGCCAGCAGCTTGGACGGGGGGTTCAATGAGCAGTTCTTC. Residues: CASSLDGGFNEQFF. The chain couples TRBV5-1 to TRBJ2-1, with 7 bases matching TRBD2. Germline-derived CDR1 and CDR2 are SGHRS and YFSETQ. Trimming cost V 0 bases and J 6 bases; bases outside gene matches: 3. The CDR3 is made up of 14 amino acids.

This clonotype occurred many times. The chain uses TRBV5-1 and TRBJ2-5; 7 positions match TRBD1. Germline V gives CDR1 SGHRS, CDR2 YFSETQ. CDR3 size: 15 residues. V dropped 1 base and J dropped 5; count of bases not matched to a gene: 8. Here the CDR3 DNA reads TGCGCCAGCAGCTTGTTGGGGACAGATCAGGAGACCCAGTACTTC. Protein product: CASSLLGTDQETQYF.

The J gene is TRBJ1-1, the V gene TRBV5-5; 11 positions match TRBD1. This CDR3 has 17 residues. J was trimmed by 2 bases and V by 4 bases; bases with no gene match: 10. Germline V gives CDR1 SGHKS, CDR2 YYEKEE (reference sequence). In DNA, the CDR3 is TGTGCCAGCAGCCGGGGACAGGGGGTACTAGGAAACACTGAAGCTTTCTTT. It codes for CASSRGQGVLGNTEAFF.

This clonotype was detected only a few times. J is TRBJ1-1 and V is TRBV19; D is ambiguous. V lost 5 bases to trimming and J lost 4 bases, with 11 bases between them. CDR1 LNHDA and CDR2 SQIVND come from the germline V gene (reference sequence). This CDR3 is 13 amino acids long. The CDR3 protein is CASSQLPSTEAFF. In DNA, the CDR3 is TGTGCCAGTAGTCAACTGCCGAGCACTGAAGCTTTCTTT. Supplemented by reference TRBV19 and TRBJ1-1, the full variable domain reads DGGITQSPKYLFRKEGQNVTLSCEQNLNHDAMYWYRQDPGQGLRLIYYSQIVNDFQKGDIAEGYSVSREKKESFPLTVTSAQKNPTAFYLCASSQLPSTEAFFGQGTRLTVV.

V is TRBV5-4 and J is TRBJ1-6; D ambiguous. The CDR3 is made up of 13 amino acids. Trimming removed 8 bases at V and 7 bases at J, with 13 bases between. Looked up from germline, CDR1 is SGHNT and CDR2 is YYREEE (reference sequence). CDR3 residues: CASRFSSNSPLHF. The CDR3 DNA reads as TGTGCCAGTCGCTTTTCTAGCAATTCACCCCTCCACTTT.

The V and J genes are TRBV7-9 and TRBJ2-5; tentatively, D is TRBD2 (5 bases). The germline V and J ends were trimmed by 6 bases and 9 bases, with 14 bases remaining between them. CDR1 is SEHNR and CDR2 is FQNEAQ in the germline V gene (reference sequence). The CDR3 runs to 12 residues. CDR3 loop: CASRTGLGAQYF. The DNA of the CDR3 is TGTGCCAGCAGGACCGGACTCGGGGCCCAGTACTTC. The full variable domain, in which reference TRBV7-9 and TRBJ2-5 provide the parts outside the CDR3, is DTGVSQNPRHKITKRGQNVTFRCDPISEHNRLYWYRQTLGQGPEFLTYFQNEAQLEKSRLLSDRFSAERPKGSFSTLEIQRTEQGDSAMYLCASRTGLGAQYFGPGTRLLVL.

This clonotype has only a few counts. This chain connects TRBV10-1 to TRBJ2-2; 7 bases fit TRBD1. The V and J ends lost 4 bases and 1 base, in that order; junction bases with no gene match: 0. The CDR3 runs 14 residues. Per the germline V gene, CDR1 is WNHNN and CDR2 is SYGVQD (reference sequence). The DNA of the CDR3 is TGCGCCAGCAGTGCAGGGGGGAACACCGGGGAGCTGTTTTTT. It encodes CASSAGGNTGELFF.

In its sample, this clonotype was seen many times. V gene TRBV6-2 or TRBV6-3 combines with J gene TRBJ1-2; D gene unclear. The CDR3 loop spans 13 amino acids. V was cut by 7 bases and J by 2 bases, with 11 bases left in between. Germline-derived CDR1 and CDR2 are MNHEY and SVGEGT. The CDR3, as DNA: TGTGCCAGCACCCACCACGGAAACTATGGCTACACCTTC. It encodes CASTHHGNYGYTF.

The rearrangement links TRBV9 to TRBJ2-1; D might be TRBD1 (5 bases). Trimming removed 4 bases from V and 15 bases from J, with 17 bases in between. The CDR3 consists of 12 residues. Per germline, CDR1 SGDLS and CDR2 YYNGEE. The DNA of the CDR3 is TGTGCCAGCAGCTCGAACGAGAAGGGGCGGTTCTTC. Protein: CASSSNEKGRFF.

The chain has TRBV6-5 and TRBJ2-7, with a weak D call TRBD2 (5 bases). V gave up 6 bases and J gave up 3 bases, with 9 bases separating them. Germline CDR1 is MNHEY and CDR2 is SVGAGI. The CDR3 has 12 amino acids. CDR3 sequence (DNA): TGTGCCAGCAGCAACGACTACTACGAGCAGTACTTC. This gives the protein CASSNDYYEQYF.

The CDR3 loop reads CASSLASGTETYEQYV. The CDR3 nucleotides read TGCGCCAGCAGCCTAGCTTCGGGGACCGAGACGTACGAGCAGTACGTC. The chain is built from TRBV5-1 and TRBJ2-7; tentatively, D is TRBD1 or TRBD2 (5 bases each). Germline-derived CDR1 and CDR2 are SGHRS and YFSETQ. Trimming pared 4 bases from V and 4 bases from J, leaving 21 bases between. The CDR3 runs to 16 residues.

The V and J genes are TRBV20-1 and TRBJ1-4; TRBD1 matches at 11 bases. With 5 bases clipped from V and 0 bases from J, the junction kept 8 bases outside the gene matches. Per the germline V gene, CDR1 is DFQATT and CDR2 is SNEGSKA (reference sequence). The CDR3 has 17 amino acids. Here the CDR3 DNA reads TGCAGTGCTCACTCCGGGACAGGGGGATCAACTAATGAAAAACTGTTTTTT. Translated, it gives CSAHSGTGGSTNEKLFF.

This chain connects TRBV5-4 to TRBJ1-2; D is undetermined. The germline CDR1 and CDR2 sequences are SGHNT and YYREEE (reference sequence). This CDR3 comprises 14 residues. V gave up 4 bases and J gave up 2 bases, with 12 bases separating them. The CDR3 coding sequence is TGTGCCAGCAGCATTGGCGGAAACAACTATGGCTACACCTTC. It translates to CASSIGGNNYGYTF.

This clonotype was recorded a few times. The V call is TRBV19, the J call TRBJ2-3, with TRBD1 identical over 9 bases. Germline CDR1 is LNHDA and CDR2 is SQIVND (reference sequence). Unmatched junction bases numbered 2, after V lost 2 bases and J lost 2 bases. The CDR3 is 15 amino acids. Written as DNA, the CDR3 is TGTGCCAGTAGTATATGGACAGGGGACACAGATACGCAGTATTTT. Protein sequence: CASSIWTGDTDTQYF.

Many counts were recorded for this clonotype. The gene calls are TRBV5-1 and TRBJ2-2, with D tentatively TRBD2 (6 bases). V was cut by 5 bases and J by 7 bases, with 18 bases left in between. CDR1 and CDR2 (germline): SGHRS, YFSETQ. This CDR3 spans 15 amino acids. CDR3 sequence (DNA): TGCGCCAGCAGGTGGAGGGACGCAGCTTACGGGGAGCTGTTTTTT. Translation: CASRWRDAAYGELFF.

This clonotype was detected ten times or more. V and J are TRBV15 and TRBJ1-4; TRBD1 is a possible D gene (6 bases). The germline V gene has CDR1 LNHNV and CDR2 YYDKDF (reference sequence). The CDR3 consists of 15 residues. The ends were cut back, 3 bases at V and 8 bases at J, with 16 bases in the middle. CDR3 sequence: CATSSHGGTGEKLFF. For the CDR3, the DNA is TGTGCCACCAGCAGCCATGGGGGTACAGGGGAAAAACTGTTTTTT.

V and J are TRBV12-3 or TRBV12-4 and TRBJ1-1; no reliable D call. This CDR3 contains 15 residues. Trimming pared 10 bases from V and 0 bases from J, leaving 18 bases between. The CDR3 DNA reads TGTGCCATAAATCGGTGGTTAGGTATGAACACTGAAGCTTTCTTT. Residues: CAINRWLGMNTEAFF.

This clonotype was detected a few times. The chain uses TRBV4-1 and TRBJ1-6; 7 bases match TRBD1. This CDR3 comprises 16 residues. J gave up 9 bases and V 0 bases, and 8 bases lay outside the gene matches. CDR1 and CDR2 (germline): MGHRA, YSYEKL. As DNA, the CDR3 is TGCGCCAGCAGCCAAGAACGCCTCCCAGGGGGTTCACCCCTCCACTTT. Translation: CASSQERLPGGSPLHF.

In its sample, this clonotype was seen many times. The chain carries TRBV5-5 and TRBJ2-4, with 10 bases fitting TRBD2. J lost 6 bases, V lost 0 bases, and 0 bases had no gene match. The CDR3 runs 14 residues. The germline V gene has CDR1 SGHKS and CDR2 YYEKEE (reference sequence). The CDR3 bases are TGTGCCAGCAGCTTGGGACTAGCGGGAAACATTCAGTACTTC. This translates into CASSLGLAGNIQYF.

This clonotype was detected a few times. CDR3 sequence reads: CASTLWNNEQFF. CDR3 sequence (DNA): TGTGCCAGCACCCTCTGGAACAATGAGCAGTTCTTC. The chain has TRBV5-6 and TRBJ2-1; D unresolved. Germline CDR1 reads SGHDT; CDR2 reads YYEEEE. This CDR3 has 12 amino acids. Trimming pared 6 bases from V and 5 bases from J, leaving 9 bases between.